This TCR beta chain was profiled in a study of beta chain features in type 1 diabetes. Study findings and constraints: Cells expressing TCR highly could be over-represented by cDNA sequencing. Patients and controls would be equally affected if PCR favored shorter templates. Within each of all four CD4+ subsets, Type 1 diabetes patients had TCRB CDR3s that were moderately but significantly shorter.

The investigators reverse transcribed all of the isolated RNA, so they sequenced expressed TCRB transcripts. Here immunoSEQ multiplex PCR was the method, and the copy in TCRdb shows in-frame clones only, minus some. Here the sample spans more than 200,000 clones, 15% to 20% being singletons. Of note for this clone: Antigen: not known.

Germline assignment: CDR1 SGHVS and CDR2 FQNEAQ. Trimming cost V 3 bases and J 5 bases; bases outside gene matches: 3. The CDR3 contains 15 residues. The genes are TRBV7-8 and TRBJ2-1; 11 nucleotides line up with TRBD2. The sample comprised naive CD4+ T cells from blood. The receptor was isolated from a man between 25 and 39 years old with type 1 diabetes. The CDR3 protein is CASSFRLAGNNEQFF. The DNA for the CDR3 is TGTGCCAGCAGCTTTCGACTAGCGGGAAACAATGAGCAGTTCTTC.